Below are 14 T cell receptor beta chains sequenced from a single sample in a study of blood T cells in healthy people across ages. Primers used in a second PCR of about 7 to 12 cycles were a sample-barcoded 5' primer and a J-beta primer mix. TCRdb used MiXCR to reprocess the 5' RACE reads, holding one entry per CDR3 protein. The sample carries roughly 1,800,000 distinct CDR3 sequences, approximately 50% recorded once. Specimen: blood. The receptors were sampled from a woman aged 40 to 50 in good health.

The V call is TRBV6-2 or TRBV6-3, the J call TRBJ2-1; TRBD2 agrees at 9 bases. CDR3 length: 17 residues. With 2 bases clipped from V and 0 bases from J, the junction kept 5 bases outside the gene matches. Germline V gene data show CDR1 as MNHEY and CDR2 as SVGEGT. The CDR3 protein is CASSYAASGASYNEQFF. In DNA, the CDR3 is TGTGCCAGCAGTTACGCGGCTAGCGGGGCCTCCTACAATGAGCAGTTCTTC.

The chain is built from TRBV20-1 and TRBJ1-2; D is uncertain. Germline V gives CDR1 DFQATT, CDR2 SNEGSKA (reference sequence). The CDR3 runs 14 residues. Deletions cut 2 bases from V and 2 bases from J, with 12 bases between. The CDR3 DNA sequence: TGCAGTGCTAGACCTGAGACCGACAACTATGGCTACACCTTC. Translation gives CSARPETDNYGYTF.

The chain uses TRBV4-3 and TRBJ1-1, with D maybe TRBD1 (5 bases). This CDR3 region has 15 residues. The V end was cut by 0 bases, the J end by 4 bases, with 12 bases between. CDR1 LGHNA and CDR2 YSLEER come from the germline V gene. CDR3 nucleotides: TGCGCCAGCAGCCAAGATCGGGGGGGAGCCACTGAAGCTTTCTTT. This codes for CASSQDRGGATEAFF.

This clonotype was seen more than once but under ten times. The CDR3 here is CSVGGGTGSNQPQHF. The DNA of the CDR3 is TGCAGCGTTGGTGGAGGGACAGGGTCGAATCAGCCCCAGCATTTT. The chain joins TRBV29-1 to TRBJ1-5; 9 nucleotides align to TRBD1. Germline CDR1 is SQVTM and CDR2 is ANQGSEA. This CDR3 spans 15 amino acids. Unmatched junction bases numbered 8, after V lost 4 bases and J lost 4 bases.

This clonotype was seen a few times. The chain links TRBV27 to TRBJ2-5; D is tentatively TRBD1 or TRBD2 (5 bases each). CDR3 length: 15 amino acids. CDR1 and CDR2 (germline): MNHEY, SMNVEV (reference sequence). V was cut by 4 bases and J by 2 bases, with 14 bases left in between. DNA of the CDR3: TGTGCCAGCAGTTCTCCCCGGGACGGACAAGAGACCCAGTACTTC. Translating gives CASSSPRDGQETQYF.

V is TRBV9 and J is TRBJ2-7; D possibly corresponds to TRBD1 (5 bases). The V gene lost 4 bases and the J gene lost 3 bases, with 11 bases spanning the gap. CDR3 length equals 13 residues. Looked up from germline, CDR1 is SGDLS and CDR2 is YYNGEE. CDR3 protein: CASSPSTVYEQYF. CDR3 nucleotides: TGTGCCAGCAGCCCCTCGACAGTCTACGAGCAGTACTTC.

The chain uses TRBV10-3 and TRBJ2-2, with 9 bases identical to TRBD1. Looked up from germline, CDR1 is ENHRY and CDR2 is SYGVKD. With 5 bases clipped from V and 5 bases from J, the junction kept 6 bases outside the gene matches. CDR3 length equals 15 residues. In DNA form, the CDR3 reads TGTGCCATCAGTTCGGACAGGGGTGGAACCGGGGAGCTGTTTTTT. Protein: CAISSDRGGTGELFF.

The chain couples TRBV18 to TRBJ2-3; no firm D call. The V end lost 1 base, the J end lost 4 bases, and 9 bases lay between the germline ends. Germline CDR1 is KGHSH and CDR2 is LQKENI. The CDR3 extends over 14 amino acids. The CDR3 loop is CASSPRPVPDTQYF. Here the CDR3 DNA reads TGTGCCAGCTCACCACGACCGGTCCCAGATACGCAGTATTTT.

The chain is built from TRBV15 and TRBJ2-5, with a tentative D call TRBD2 (5 bases). The V gene lost 1 base and the J gene lost 5 bases, with 14 bases spanning the gap. This CDR3 has 15 amino acids. Germline V CDR1 and CDR2: LNHNV, YYDKDF (reference sequence). The CDR3 reads CATSRVGGFGETQYF. For the CDR3, the DNA is TGTGCCACCAGCAGAGTAGGAGGTTTTGGTGAGACCCAGTACTTC.

CDR3 bases: TGTGCCAGCAGTGAATATGGCTCTAGGGCCTACGAGCAGTACTTC. It encodes CASSEYGSRAYEQYF. The rearrangement joins TRBV25-1 to TRBJ2-7; no clear D gene. CDR1 and CDR2 (germline): MGHDK, SYGVNS. V was clipped by 0 bases and J by 2 bases, with 11 bases between them. The CDR3 has 15 residues.

The rearrangement uses TRBV29-1 and TRBJ1-2; D gene ambiguous. V lost 4 bases to trimming and J lost 2 bases, with 11 bases between them. Germline lookup yields CDR1 SQVTM and CDR2 ANQGSEA. The CDR3 loop spans 13 amino acids. The CDR3: CSVVPGGNYGYTF. CDR3 coding DNA: TGCAGCGTTGTCCCAGGTGGGAACTATGGCTACACCTTC.

This chain links TRBV11-1 with TRBJ2-4; 7 nucleotides match TRBD1. CDR3 length: 21 amino acids. The trim removed 5 bases at V and 14 bases at J, leaving 36 bases unmatched. Germline V gene data show CDR1 as SGHAT and CDR2 as FQDESV (reference sequence). DNA of the CDR3: TGTGCCAGCAGCATCCGGGACAGCGGCGATAATACAAGAGACCCAGTACGAGGGAAGTACTTC. It encodes CASSIRDSGDNTRDPVRGKYF.

A few counts support this clonotype. The J gene is TRBJ1-2, the V gene TRBV20-1, with 10 bases identical to TRBD1. The CDR3 runs to 15 residues. V was clipped by 1 base and J by 3 bases; unmatched bases: 5. In germline, CDR1 is DFQATT, CDR2 SNEGSKA (reference sequence). The CDR3: CSARGPGQGHYGYTF. The DNA of the CDR3 is TGCAGTGCTAGAGGACCGGGACAGGGGCACTATGGCTACACCTTC.

The genes are TRBV6-5 and TRBJ2-1, with 7 positions matching TRBD2. CDR3 length: 15 residues. Germline V gene lookup returns CDR1 MNHEY and CDR2 SVGAGI. The J segment lost 4 bases and the V segment lost 4 bases, leaving 7 bases of the junction unmatched. For the CDR3, the DNA is TGTGCCAGCAGTTTAGCGTCTAGCGGATACAATGAGCAGTTCTTC. This translates into CASSLASSGYNEQFF.